This TCR beta chain appears in the sequencing data of a study of molecular identifiers for immune sequencing clone quantification. TCRdb processed the PCR reads anew with MiXCR; each CDR3 protein has one entry. The sample carries about 640,000 distinct CDR3 sequences, approximately 20% recorded once. CDR1 and CDR2 (germline): MNHEY, SVGAGI. The V end was cut by 5 bases, the J end by 5 bases, with 15 bases between. CDR3 size: 14 residues. This clonotype was recorded many times. The material sequenced was naive CD8+ T cells from blood, with Jurkat cell RNA spiked in. Subset meaning: FACS-sorted CD8+CD4-CCR7+CD45RA+ naive T cells. The gene calls are TRBV6-5 and TRBJ2-5, with TRBD2 as a possible D gene (5 bases). This sequence originates from a human donor in good health. Some libraries in this study had Jurkat cell RNA spiked in. CDR3 sequence reads: CASSPSWGAETQYF. CDR3 DNA: TGTGCCAGCAGTCCCTCGTGGGGAGCGGAGACCCAGTACTTC.